The rows below give T cell receptor beta chains drawn from one sample of a study of sequential checkpoint blockade in melanoma. Profiling relied on immunoSEQ multiplex PCR, and the TCRdb table lists in-frame clones only, not all of them. The sample holds some 40,000 clones, 70% to 90% seen once. This sample comprised CD8+ T cells sorted from blood (inferred from file names), obtained from a patient given nivolumab and ipilimumab in sequence. The receptors derive from a human donor with melanoma. CDR3s include the opening cysteine and the closing phenylalanine or tryptophan. The D gene is left open where the match is weak. Clone size is stated in some rows and not others, as once, few, many or a class when expanded.

cdr3_aa cdr3_nt j_call clone_size d_call v_call
CSVERERFEQFF TGCAGCGTAGAGCGGGAGAGGTTTGAGCAGTTCTTC TRBJ2-1 . TRBD2 TRBV29-1
CSVVGTGVNEQFF TGCAGCGTTGTGGGGACAGGGGTCAATGAGCAGTTCTTC TRBJ2-1 . TRBD1 TRBV29-1
CASNEEPLTDTQYF TGTGCCAGTAATGAGGAGCCTTTGACAGATACGCAGTATTTT TRBJ2-3 . . TRBV19
CASSPAGTGKKNIQYF TGTGCCAGCTCCCCCGCGGGGACAGGGAAAAAAAACATTCAGTACTTC TRBJ2-4 . TRBD1 TRBV28
CASSPGGSSADEQYF TGTGCCAGCAGCCCGGGCGGGAGTTCGGCCGACGAGCAGTACTTC TRBJ2-7 . TRBD2 TRBV4-2
CASSVEAGVSSYEQYF TGTGCCAGCAGCGTAGAGGCGGGAGTTAGCTCCTACGAGCAGTACTTC TRBJ2-7 . TRBD2 TRBV9
CAISESKQPLKTAYEQYF TGTGCCATCAGTGAGTCGAAGCAACCCTTGAAAACGGCCTACGAGCAGTACTTC TRBJ2-7 . . TRBV10-3
CASSFPSGLIQETQYF TGTGCCAGCAGTTTCCCTAGCGGCCTAATTCAAGAGACCCAGTACTTC TRBJ2-5 . TRBD2 TRBV27
CASSLGTVRNQPQHF TGTGCCAGCAGCTTAGGTACGGTACGCAATCAGCCCCAGCATTTT TRBJ1-5 . . TRBV13
CASSQIQTATYEQYF TGCGCCAGCAGCCAGATCCAGACAGCCACCTACGAGCAGTACTTC TRBJ2-7 . . TRBV4-1
CASSAGGAYNEQFF TGTGCCAGCAGCGCGGGAGGGGCCTACAATGAGCAGTTCTTC TRBJ2-1 . TRBD2 TRBV16
CSVEGAASGYNEQFF TGCAGCGTTGAGGGTGCAGCTAGCGGTTACAATGAGCAGTTCTTC TRBJ2-1 . TRBD2 TRBV29-1
CSVDSGNEQYF TGCAGCGTTGATTCGGGGAACGAGCAGTACTTC TRBJ2-7 . . TRBV29-1
CASSVGLAGGPATQYF TGCGCCAGCAGTGTAGGACTAGCGGGAGGGCCGGCTACGCAGTATTTT TRBJ2-3 . TRBD2 TRBV10-1
CASSLARLAGMNTGELFF TGCGCCAGCAGCTTGGCCCGGCTAGCGGGAATGAACACCGGGGAGCTGTTTTTT TRBJ2-2 . TRBD2 TRBV5-1
CASSGDNSYEQYF TGTGCCAGCAGCGGGGACAACTCCTACGAGCAGTACTTC TRBJ2-7 . . TRBV9
CASSDTLAGRVGNEQFF TGTGCCAGCAGTGATACATTAGCGGGGAGGGTGGGAAATGAGCAGTTCTTC TRBJ2-1 . TRBD2 TRBV6-1
CASSFRVRANYGYTF TGTGCCAGCAGTTTCCGGGTTAGAGCTAACTATGGCTACACCTTC TRBJ1-2 few . TRBV28
CASSLSMSTGELFF TGTGCCAGCAGTTTATCTATGAGCACCGGGGAGCTGTTTTTT TRBJ2-2 . . TRBV28
CASSQRGPGEAFF TGTGCCAGCAGCCAGCGGGGGCCCGGTGAAGCTTTCTTT TRBJ1-1 . . TRBV4-2
CASTGQGVQPQHF TGTGCCAGTACTGGACAGGGGGTCCAGCCCCAGCATTTT TRBJ1-5 . TRBD1 TRBV19
CASSLRDSVVYEQYF TGTGCCAGCAGCTTAAGAGACTCGGTCGTTTACGAGCAGTACTTC TRBJ2-7 . . TRBV7-2
CASSPFGAEQFF TGTGCCAGCAGCCCCTTCGGAGCTGAGCAGTTCTTC TRBJ2-1 . . TRBV9
CASSEGDRKGEKLFF TGTGCCAGCAGTGAAGGGGACAGAAAAGGTGAAAAACTGTTTTTT TRBJ1-4 once TRBD1 TRBV2
CASIRTGPSYEQYF TGTGCCAGCATCCGGACAGGGCCCTCCTACGAGCAGTACTTC TRBJ2-7 . TRBD1 TRBV27
CASSGGTGGAEAFF TGTGCCAGCAGCGGCGGGACGGGGGGTGCTGAAGCTTTCTTT TRBJ1-1 . . TRBV7-9